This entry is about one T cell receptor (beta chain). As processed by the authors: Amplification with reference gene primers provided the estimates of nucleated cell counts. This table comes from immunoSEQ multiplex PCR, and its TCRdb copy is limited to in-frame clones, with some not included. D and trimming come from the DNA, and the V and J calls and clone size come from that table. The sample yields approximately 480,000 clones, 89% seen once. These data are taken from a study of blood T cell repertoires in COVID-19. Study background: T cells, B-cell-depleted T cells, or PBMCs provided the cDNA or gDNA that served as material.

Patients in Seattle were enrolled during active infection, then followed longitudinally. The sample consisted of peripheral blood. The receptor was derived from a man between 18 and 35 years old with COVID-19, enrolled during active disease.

CDR3 residues: CASSPRQGLYEQYF. CDR3 in DNA: TGTGCCAGCAGCCCCCGACAGGGCCTCTACGAGCAGTACTTC. The chain couples TRBV3-1 (or the pseudogene TRBV3-2) to TRBJ2-7, with 7 nucleotides matching TRBD1. After removal of 4 bases from V and 3 bases from J, the junction contained 6 bases not matched to a gene. CDR1 and CDR2 from the germline V gene are LGHDT and YNNKEL (reference sequence). The CDR3 loop spans 14 amino acids.